Listed here is a single T cell receptor beta chain. The sample belongs to a study of OX40 agonist ivuxolimab in advanced cancers. Study context: The study gave patients intravenous ivuxolimab at 0.01 to 10 mg/kg every 2 weeks. Mean age about 60 years, range about 23 to 80; about 81% male.

Losses at the gene ends were 8 bases for V and 1 base for J; bases not matched to a gene: 13. The CDR3 contains 16 residues. Per the germline V gene, CDR1 is SGHVS and CDR2 is FQNEAQ. Generated by immunoSEQ multiplex PCR, the TCRdb table keeps only in-frame clones and is missing some. The table has approximately 40,000 clones, around nine tenths seen once. The input for sequencing was CD4+ or CD8+ T cells sorted from blood, taken in a trial of the OX40 agonist ivuxolimab. The rearrangement uses TRBV7-8 and TRBJ2-5; 7 nucleotides align to TRBD2. This sequence originates from an adult with an advanced solid tumor such as melanoma, head and neck, liver or kidney cancer. The CDR3 bases are TGTGCCAGCGGGCCTCTAAGGGCTAGCGGCCAAGAGACCCAGTACTTC. As protein: CASGPLRASGQETQYF.